The 18 T cell receptor beta chains below come from one sample, sequenced in a study of cytomegalovirus exposure and HLA in healthy donors (dated by TCRdb to about 2017). The library relied on the immunoSEQ multiplex PCR assay. In TCRdb, the immuneACCESS table is reduced to in-frame sequences with V and J assigned. These tables do not hold every clone; where another copy was compared, an unresolved V gene accounts for under half, and the others remain unexplained. Here the sample has 300,000 to 350,000 clones; approximately 91% occur a single time. The ten top clones hold approximately 0.95% of the sample. The specimen sequenced was PBMCs. The receptors originated from a man aged 30 to 39 in good health and CMV-seronegative.

The chain joins TRBV6-5 to TRBJ2-2, with D possibly being TRBD2 (5 bases). Germline V gives CDR1 MNHEY, CDR2 SVGAGI. The CDR3 runs 16 residues. With 2 bases removed from V and 2 bases from J, the gap between germline ends came to 12 bases. CDR3 sequence: CASSYGSGVNTGELFF. For the CDR3, the DNA is TGTGCCAGCAGTTACGGGTCCGGGGTAAACACCGGGGAGCTGTTTTTT.

V is TRBV30 and J is TRBJ1-1, with unresolved D. This CDR3 is built from 14 residues. V was pared by 7 bases and J by 4 bases, with 19 bases between. Germline V lookup: CDR1 GTSNPN, CDR2 SVGIG (reference sequence). CDR3 nucleotides: TGTGCCTTGGGGATCGGCGCGGGGAGCACTGAAGCTTTCTTT. Protein: CALGIGAGSTEAFF.

This clone was counted once. The V and J genes are TRBV6-1 and TRBJ2-7, with D possibly TRBD1 on 5 matching bases. The germline V gene encodes CDR1 MNHNS and CDR2 SASEGT. The CDR3 spans 15 residues. V was trimmed by 5 bases and J by 2 bases, leaving 16 bases between them. CDR3 DNA sequence: TGTGCCAGCAGTCAGACCCGTGGGGCCCCCTACGAGCAGTACTTC. Protein product: CASSQTRGAPYEQYF.

The V and J genes are TRBV29-1 and TRBJ2-5; perhaps TRBD2 as D (6 bases). Germline loops: CDR1 SQVTM, CDR2 ANQGSEA. V shed 7 bases and J shed 5 bases, with 11 bases lying between them. The CDR3 totals 11 residues. CDR3 region: CSARDSETQYF. CDR3 bases: TGCAGCGCCCGGGACTCCGAGACCCAGTACTTC. The full variable domain, completed using reference TRBV29-1 and TRBJ2-5, is SAVISQKPSRDICQRGTSLTIQCQVDSQVTMMFWYRQQPGQSLTLIATANQGSEATYESGFVIDKFPISRPNLTFSTLTVSNMSPEDSSIYLCSARDSETQYFGPGTRLLVL.

This chain links TRBV4-1 with TRBJ2-6; a possible D gene is TRBD2 (5 bases). The ends were cut back, 4 bases at V and 2 bases at J, with 9 bases in the middle. Germline lookup yields CDR1 MGHRA and CDR2 YSYEKL. The CDR3 consists of 15 residues. CDR3: CASSPSGTGANVLTF. The CDR3 region has the DNA TGCGCCAGCAGCCCGTCGGGGACTGGGGCCAACGTCCTGACTTTC.

This chain uses TRBV5-6 with TRBJ1-4, with 8 positions matching TRBD1. V lost 2 bases, J lost 5 bases, and 2 bases stayed unmatched. This CDR3 is built from 14 residues. Germline-derived CDR1 and CDR2 are SGHDT and YYEEEE. The CDR3 bases are TGTGCCAGCAGCTTCGGGACAGGCAATGAAAAACTGTTTTTT. Protein product: CASSFGTGNEKLFF.

This chain links TRBV7-8 with TRBJ2-1, with TRBD1 matching 7 bases. Germline V gene data show CDR1 as SGHVS and CDR2 as FQNEAQ. With 2 bases clipped from V and 5 bases from J, the junction kept 9 bases outside the gene matches. The CDR3 spans 16 residues. The CDR3 coding sequence is TGTGCCAGCAGCTTAAACCCAGACAGGGCCGACAATGAGCAGTTCTTC. This translates into CASSLNPDRADNEQFF.

V is TRBV25-1 and J is TRBJ1-1; 8 nucleotides agree with TRBD1. CDR1 is MGHDK, CDR2 SYGVNS, per germline. V dropped 3 bases and J dropped 6; count of bases not matched to a gene: 12. The CDR3 covers 16 residues. As DNA, the CDR3 is TGTGCCAGCAGTGACTCAGACAGGGGAGGTAGCGCTGAAGCTTTCTTT. As protein: CASSDSDRGGSAEAFF. Looking up the rest from reference TRBV25-1 and TRBJ1-1 gives the full variable domain: EADIYQTPRYLVIGTGKKITLECSQTMGHDKMYWYQQDPGMELHLIHYSYGVNSTEKGDLSSESTVSRIRTEHFPLTLESARPSHTSQYLCASSDSDRGGSAEAFFGQGTRLTVV.

This chain connects TRBV7-9 to TRBJ2-7; D possibly corresponds to TRBD1 (5 bases). Germline-derived CDR1 and CDR2 are SEHNR and FQNEAQ (reference sequence). The length of the CDR3 is 13 residues. V was trimmed by 3 bases and J by 3 bases, leaving 9 bases between them. The CDR3 reads CASSFRQGYEQYF. For the CDR3, the DNA is TGTGCCAGCAGCTTCAGGCAGGGCTACGAGCAGTACTTC.

This clone appeared a single time. The CDR3 nucleotides read TGTGCCAGCAGCTCCACCACCGGGAGGATGCAGTTCTTC. Translated, it gives CASSSTTGRMQFF. This chain uses TRBV5-6 with TRBJ2-1; 7 bases map to TRBD2. The junction had 9 bases not matched to a gene; V was cut back by 3 bases and J by 12 bases. The CDR3 runs to 13 residues. Germline CDR1 reads SGHDT; CDR2 reads YYEEEE.

The chain joins TRBV27 to TRBJ2-7; the match to TRBD2 covers 7 bases. The CDR3 has 16 residues. Germline loops: CDR1 MNHEY, CDR2 SMNVEV (reference sequence). V was pared by 5 bases and J by 3 bases, with 13 bases of the junction left unmatched. The CDR3 DNA sequence: TGTGCCAGCAGTCCGACCCAGCTGGGGGGGGTCTACGAGCAGTACTTC. Amino acids: CASSPTQLGGVYEQYF.

This sequence joins TRBV15 and TRBJ2-7, with 9 bases aligning to TRBD1. Germline V gene sequence: CDR1 LNHNV, CDR2 YYDKDF (reference sequence). V trimming: 6 bases; J trimming: 2 bases; junction bases outside the gene matches: 5. The CDR3 loop spans 14 amino acids. The CDR3, as DNA: TGTGCCACCAGTAAACAGGGGGCGACCTACGAGCAGTACTTC. Translated, it gives CATSKQGATYEQYF.

This rearrangement joins TRBV18 to TRBJ2-5, with TRBD1 identical over 9 bases. The germline gives CDR1 KGHSH, CDR2 LQKENI. V lost 3 bases and J lost 3; bases outside the gene matches: 2. The CDR3 is 14 residues long. In DNA, the CDR3 is TGTGCCAGCTCACCCCGACAGGGGGAAGAGACCCAGTACTTC. Translated, it gives CASSPRQGEETQYF.

V is TRBV13 and J is TRBJ1-2; D gene unclear. The ends were cut back, 5 bases at V and 4 bases at J, with 17 bases in the middle. Germline V gene data show CDR1 as PRHDT and CDR2 as FYEKMQ (reference sequence). The CDR3 contains 15 residues. CDR3: CASSPDGSFSYGYTF. DNA for the CDR3: TGTGCCAGCAGCCCAGACGGGTCCTTTTCCTATGGCTACACCTTC.

In its sample, this clone was seen once. V usage is TRBV28 and J usage is TRBJ1-2, with a possible D match to TRBD1 (6 bases). V was trimmed by 4 bases and J by 3 bases, leaving 15 bases between them. Germline CDR1 and CDR2: MDHEN and SYDVKM. The CDR3 spans 15 residues. DNA of the CDR3: TGTGCCAGCAGTTCGACAGGTTTCAATCACTATGGCTACACCTTC. This codes for CASSSTGFNHYGYTF.

The CDR3 region has the DNA TGTGCCAGCAGCTTAGGTGTAGCACTCTACGAGACCCAGTACTTC. Translation gives CASSLGVALYETQYF. The gene calls are TRBV7-9 and TRBJ2-5; D is unclear. Germline CDR1 is SEHNR and CDR2 is FQNEAQ (reference sequence). V was trimmed by 1 base and J by 5 bases, leaving 14 bases between them. This CDR3 is built from 15 residues.

CDR3 in amino acids: CASSEQTAGAYYEQYF. The CDR3 region has the DNA TGTGCCAGCAGTGAGCAGACGGCAGGGGCGTACTACGAGCAGTACTTC. The J gene is TRBJ2-7, the V gene TRBV6-1; D is possibly TRBD1 (6 bases). The length of the CDR3 is 16 residues. From germline, CDR1 is MNHNS and CDR2 SASEGT. V was shortened by 3 bases and J by 3 bases, with 18 bases between the two germline ends.

The chain links TRBV6-5 to TRBJ1-6; the match to TRBD1 covers 8 bases. V gave up 6 bases and J gave up 8 bases; unmatched junction bases: 6. Germline-derived CDR1 and CDR2 are MNHEY and SVGAGI. This CDR3 has 14 amino acids. The CDR3 region has the DNA TGTGCCAGCAGCTGGACAGGGATGGATTCACCCCTCCACTTT. Protein: CASSWTGMDSPLHF.